The 3 T cell receptor beta chains listed next were all sequenced from one sample in a study of blood T cell repertoires in COVID-19. Sequenced by immunoSEQ multiplex PCR; TCRdb stores in-frame clones only, minus some. This table holds approximately 140,000 clones, roughly 87% found once. The source material was peripheral blood. These receptors originate from a woman in her sixties with active or convalescent COVID-19.

This chain uses TRBV4-3 with TRBJ2-6; 7 positions match TRBD2. V was pared by 0 bases and J by 0 bases, with 11 bases of the junction left unmatched. Germline V gives CDR1 LGHNA, CDR2 YSLEER. The CDR3 is made up of 20 amino acids. The CDR3 reads CASSQDPISAGDSGANVLTF. CDR3 nucleotides: TGCGCCAGCAGCCAAGACCCTATTTCCGCGGGGGACTCTGGGGCCAACGTCCTGACTTTC.

The chain links TRBV19 to TRBJ2-7; 10 positions agree with TRBD1. The V gene's germline CDR1 is LNHDA and CDR2 SQIVND (reference sequence). After removal of 3 bases from V and 4 bases from J, the junction contained 6 bases not matched to a gene. The CDR3 runs 15 residues. Here the CDR3 DNA reads TGTGCCAGTAGTATGGGGACAGGGGCAGCTTACGAGCAGTACTTC. Protein product: CASSMGTGAAYEQYF.

J is TRBJ1-1 and V is TRBV7-8; 7 bases map to TRBD1. The junction had 5 bases not matched to a gene; V was cut back by 3 bases and J by 4 bases. Looked up from germline, CDR1 is SGHVS and CDR2 is FQNEAQ. The CDR3 is 14 amino acids. The CDR3 sequence: CASSLQTGPTEAFF. The CDR3 DNA reads as TGTGCCAGCAGCTTGCAGACAGGGCCCACTGAAGCTTTCTTT.